Listed here are 10 T cell receptor beta chains from one sample, sequenced in a study of PD-1 blockade in classical Hodgkin lymphoma. TCRdb's table, derived via immunoSEQ multiplex PCR, lists solely in-frame clones and lacks some. The sample has about 50,000 clones, around four fifths seen once. Time point specified: cycle 4 day 1 (C4D1), after 5 to 7 weeks of nivolumab. The patients all showed relapse after autologous stem cell transplantation, while their brentuximab vedotin exposure varied. This specimen was peripheral blood mononuclear cells (PBMCs), taken before the fourth cycle of nivolumab. These receptors were collected from a human donor with classical Hodgkin lymphoma.

This clone occurred once. The chain recombines TRBV10-2 with TRBJ1-6, with D possibly TRBD1 on 5 matching bases. CDR1 and CDR2 (germline): WSHSY, SAAADI. Trimming took off 7 bases at V and 6 bases at J, with 10 bases between the two ends. This CDR3 region has 13 residues. The CDR3 DNA is TGCGCCAGCAATCACGGGGCTAATTCACCCCTCCACTTT. Protein: CASNHGANSPLHF.

The genes are TRBV5-1 and TRBJ1-1, with TRBD1 matching 9 bases. The CDR3 consists of 17 residues. Germline V gene sequence: CDR1 SGHRS, CDR2 YFSETQ. The junction had 13 bases not matched to a gene; V was cut back by 4 bases and J by 3 bases. The CDR3 region is CASSPTPPGQGHTEAFF. The CDR3 region has the DNA TGCGCCAGCAGCCCAACCCCCCCCGGACAGGGGCACACTGAAGCTTTCTTT. Supplemented by reference TRBV5-1 and TRBJ1-1, the full variable domain reads KAGVTQTPRYLIKTRGQQVTLSCSPISGHRSVSWYQQTPGQGLQFLFEYFSETQRNKGNFPGRFSGRQFSNSRSEMNVSTLELGDSALYLCASSPTPPGQGHTEAFFGQGTRLTVV.

The V gene is TRBV6-6, the J gene TRBJ2-2, with a weak D call TRBD2 (5 bases). This CDR3 spans 16 amino acids. Germline CDR1 and CDR2: MNHNY and SVGAGI (reference sequence). V was cut by 4 bases and J by 5 bases, with 17 bases left in between. The CDR3 sequence: CASSSIDGVGTGELFF. The CDR3 DNA is TGTGCCAGCAGTTCCATCGACGGGGTCGGTACCGGGGAGCTGTTTTTT.

The gene calls are TRBV9 and TRBJ1-2; TRBD1 aligns across 9 bases. This CDR3 has 17 residues. J gave up 7 bases and V 3 bases, and 16 bases lay outside the gene matches. The germline gives CDR1 SGDLS, CDR2 YYNGEE. The CDR3 nucleotides read TGTGCCAGCAGCGGAGGTAACAGGGGGCGATGGGAGATTGGCTACACCTTC. This codes for CASSGGNRGRWEIGYTF.

The chain combines TRBV28 with TRBJ1-2, with D perhaps TRBD1 (5 bases). V dropped 3 bases and J dropped 5 bases, with 10 bases sitting between them. The CDR3 sequence is 13 residues long. Germline values: CDR1 MDHEN, CDR2 SYDVKM. DNA of the CDR3: TGTGCCAGCAGTTTTCCAGGGCCTTATGGCTACACCTTC. As protein: CASSFPGPYGYTF.

The rearrangement joins TRBV7-3 to TRBJ2-5; perhaps D is TRBD1 or TRBD2 (6 bases each). The V gene's germline CDR1 is SGHTA and CDR2 FQGTGA. CDR3 length equals 16 residues. V was pared by 0 bases and J by 4 bases, with 15 bases between. The CDR3 sequence is CASSLTSGGGRETQYF. The DNA for the CDR3 is TGTGCCAGCAGCTTAACTTCCGGAGGGGGTCGAGAGACCCAGTACTTC.

This clone has a handful of counts. The chain uses TRBV21-1 and TRBJ1-2; TRBD1 was called by the table and not checked on the DNA. TRBV21-1 corresponds to a pseudogene. The CDR3 runs to 16 residues. The CDR3 reads CASSKGGQGQRCGYTF. CDR3 DNA sequence: TGTGCCAGCAGCAAGGGGGGACAGGGGCAGCGCTGTGGCTACACCTTC.

The rearrangement uses TRBV28 and TRBJ2-7; D might be TRBD1 (6 bases). Germline V gives CDR1 MDHEN, CDR2 SYDVKM. V shed 6 bases and J shed 0 bases, with 21 bases lying between them. The CDR3 length is 17 residues. The CDR3 is CASRSHYQGPSSYEQYF. For the CDR3, the DNA is TGTGCCAGCAGGTCCCATTATCAGGGGCCGAGCTCCTACGAGCAGTACTTC.

The chain uses TRBV5-4 and TRBJ1-2; D might be TRBD1 (6 bases). Germline CDR1 SGHNT, CDR2 YYREEE (reference sequence). The CDR3 spans 15 residues. Trimming shortened V by 0 bases and J by 2 bases, and 11 bases separated the two germline ends. The CDR3 DNA reads as TGTGCCAGCAGCTTGGTGGGACAAACGAACTATGGCTACACCTTC. Protein product: CASSLVGQTNYGYTF.

The chain joins TRBV7-2 to TRBJ2-1, with D possibly matching TRBD2 (5 bases). Per the germline V gene, CDR1 is SGHTA and CDR2 is FQGNSA. The V end was cut by 0 bases, the J end by 10 bases, with 10 bases between. The CDR3 loop spans 13 amino acids. The CDR3 DNA reads as TGTGCCAGCAGCTTAGCGTGGGGAGTAGAGCAGTTCTTC. It translates to CASSLAWGVEQFF.